The subject of this entry is one T cell receptor (beta chain). Its target is unknown. The data are from a study of shared clonotypes between healthy human individuals. The wider study: CD4 naive and memory got three plates each, CD8 naive two, CD8 memory one.

Study outcomes and limitations: Compared with memory subsets, naive subsets generally had larger estimated richness.

Naive CD8 cells, CD45RO-negative and positively selected for CCR7, excluded terminally differentiated effector memory CD45RA+ cells. The CDR3 is 13 amino acids. The germline V gene has CDR1 SGHRS and CDR2 YFSETQ. V was trimmed by 6 bases and J by 0 bases, leaving 9 bases between them. Over several immunoSEQ plates, each subset's genomic DNA was distributed in even portions. Clones were sequenced by immunoSEQ multiplex PCR, and TCRdb holds only the in-frame ones, with some missing. The sample includes about 590,000 clones, about 95% of them seen just once. The specimen was naive CD8+ T cells sorted from blood. The V call is TRBV5-1, the J call TRBJ1-1, with D hard to call. The TCR originated in a woman younger than 45 in good health. This CDR3 reads CASTVGLNTEAFF. As DNA, the CDR3 is TGCGCCAGCACGGTGGGGTTGAACACTGAAGCTTTCTTT.